These T cell receptor beta chains were read from a single sample in a study of blood T cells in healthy people across ages. MiXCR, applied by TCRdb to the 5' RACE reads, yields one record per CDR3 protein. The sample includes hundreds of thousands of distinct CDR3 sequences, roughly a quarter seen only once; the top ten take about 3.3%. These same data were also listed under a study on T cells of mothers and their children.

Sequencing was performed on blood. These receptors came from a boy aged 2 to 10 in good health. Both conserved end residues are part of each CDR3. Each record gives: J gene, D gene, V gene, clone size, CDR3 protein, CDR3 DNA. A D gene is named only where the DNA matches it firmly. Not every row has a clone size; where given, it reads once, few, many or a size class.

J: TRBJ2-7
D: NA
V: TRBV6-2/TRBV6-3
size: NA
CDR3: CASSYVGPYEQYF
DNA: TGTGCCAGCAGTTACGTCGGCCCCTACGAGCAGTACTTC

J: TRBJ2-6
D: NA
V: TRBV9
size: NA
CDR3: CASSVVGALGGANVLTF
DNA: TGTGCCAGCAGCGTAGTGGGGGCACTTGGGGGGGCCAACGTCCTGACTTTC

J: TRBJ2-7
D: NA
V: TRBV12-3/TRBV12-4
size: few
CDR3: CASSFPQGAEQYF
DNA: TGTGCCAGCAGTTTTCCGCAGGGCGCGGAGCAGTACTTC

J: TRBJ2-1
D: NA
V: TRBV11-3
size: NA
CDR3: CASSREGEVNEQFF
DNA: TGTGCCAGCAGCCGCGAGGGGGAAGTCAATGAGCAGTTCTTC

J: TRBJ2-7
D: NA
V: TRBV27
size: NA
CDR3: CASSLSVDYEQYF
DNA: TGTGCCAGCAGTTTATCGGTGGACTACGAGCAGTACTTC

J: TRBJ2-1
D: TRBD2
V: TRBV7-9
size: NA
CDR3: CASSSIPWTSGSSYNEQFF
DNA: TGTGCCAGCAGCTCGATACCTTGGACTAGCGGGAGCTCCTACAATGAGCAGTTCTTC

J: TRBJ2-2
D: NA
V: TRBV29-1
size: NA
CDR3: CSVAQGSTGELFF
DNA: TGCAGCGTTGCCCAGGGCTCGACCGGGGAGCTGTTTTTT

J: TRBJ2-7
D: TRBD2
V: TRBV10-3
size: NA
CDR3: CAISESAGGGYEQYF
DNA: TGTGCCATCAGTGAGTCTGCGGGAGGGGGCTACGAGCAGTACTTC

J: TRBJ1-4
D: NA
V: TRBV18
size: NA
CDR3: CASSPEASDEKLFF
DNA: TGTGCCAGCTCACCGGAAGCATCCGATGAAAAACTGTTTTTT

J: TRBJ2-7
D: NA
V: TRBV25-1
size: NA
CDR3: CASTLGAGEQYF
DNA: TGTGCCAGCACCTTAGGGGCAGGAGAGCAGTACTTC

J: TRBJ2-5
D: NA
V: TRBV29-1
size: NA
CDR3: CSVGLAKPGETQYF
DNA: TGCAGCGTTGGCCTAGCGAAGCCAGGAGAGACCCAGTACTTC

J: TRBJ1-2
D: TRBD1
V: TRBV5-4
size: NA
CDR3: CASSLGQGRDNYGYTF
DNA: TGTGCCAGCAGCTTGGGACAGGGCCGAGATAACTATGGCTACACCTTC

J: TRBJ2-6
D: NA
V: TRBV30
size: few
CDR3: CAWSIHRVSGANVLTF
DNA: TGTGCCTGGAGTATCCACAGGGTCTCTGGGGCCAACGTCCTGACTTTC

J: TRBJ1-1
D: NA
V: TRBV3-1
size: many
CDR3: CASSQDTGLNTEAFF
DNA: TGTGCCAGCAGCCAAGATACAGGCTTGAACACTGAAGCTTTCTTT

J: TRBJ2-1
D: NA
V: TRBV6-2/TRBV6-3
size: NA
CDR3: CASSRLVVNEQFF
DNA: TGTGCCAGCAGCCGACTAGTTGTCAATGAGCAGTTCTTC

J: TRBJ2-1
D: NA
V: TRBV7-9
size: NA
CDR3: CASSLGESSYNEQFF
DNA: TGTGCCAGCAGCTTAGGAGAGAGCTCCTACAATGAGCAGTTCTTC

J: TRBJ1-5
D: TRBD1
V: TRBV27
size: NA
CDR3: CASRRFSTGHQPQHF
DNA: TGTGCCAGCAGAAGATTCTCGACAGGGCATCAGCCCCAGCATTTT

J: TRBJ2-5
D: NA
V: TRBV10-3
size: once
CDR3: CAINSHGGETQYF
DNA: TGTGCCATCAATTCTCATGGTGGTGAGACCCAGTACTTC

J: TRBJ2-5
D: NA
V: TRBV10-3
size: few
CDR3: CAIKGSDRETQYF
DNA: TGTGCCATCAAGGGTAGTGATAGAGAGACCCAGTACTTC

J: TRBJ2-3
D: NA
V: TRBV7-2
size: NA
CDR3: CASSLGAGRALTDTQYF
DNA: TGTGCCAGCAGCTTAGGGGCCGGGCGGGCCCTCACAGATACGCAGTATTTT

J: TRBJ2-3
D: NA
V: TRBV5-1
size: few
CDR3: CASSLDGQNGDTQYF
DNA: TGCGCCAGCAGCTTGGATGGGCAAAACGGGGATACGCAGTATTTT

J: TRBJ2-5
D: TRBD1
V: TRBV12-3/TRBV12-4
size: few
CDR3: CASSFAGGPITQYF
DNA: TGTGCCAGCAGTTTTGCAGGGGGTCCAATAACCCAGTACTTC

J: TRBJ1-2
D: NA
V: TRBV27
size: few
CDR3: CASSPRQGPYGYTF
DNA: TGTGCCAGCAGCCCGAGGCAGGGGCCCTATGGCTACACCTTC

J: TRBJ1-1
D: TRBD1
V: TRBV6-1
size: few
CDR3: CASSGTVENTEAFF
DNA: TGTGCCAGCAGCGGGACAGTCGAGAACACTGAAGCTTTCTTT

J: TRBJ1-6
D: TRBD1
V: TRBV30
size: NA
CDR3: CAWSEGQPNSPLHF
DNA: TGTGCCTGGAGTGAGGGACAGCCGAATTCACCCCTCCACTTT

J: TRBJ2-5
D: NA
V: TRBV5-6
size: NA
CDR3: CASSLSGGRAWEQYF
DNA: TGTGCCAGCAGCTTGAGCGGAGGAAGGGCTTGGGAGCAGTACTTC

J: TRBJ2-2
D: NA
V: TRBV12-3/TRBV12-4
size: NA
CDR3: CASSSRDGNIGELFF
DNA: TGTGCCAGCAGTTCGAGGGACGGGAACATCGGGGAGCTGTTTTTT

J: TRBJ2-1
D: TRBD2
V: TRBV6-2/TRBV6-3
size: NA
CDR3: CASSRAGVLNEQFF
DNA: TGTGCCAGCAGTCGAGCGGGGGTTTTAAATGAGCAGTTCTTC

J: TRBJ2-5
D: TRBD1
V: TRBV9
size: NA
CDR3: CASSVTGGQVETQYF
DNA: TGTGCCAGCAGCGTAACAGGGGGCCAAGTAGAGACCCAGTACTTC

J: TRBJ2-1
D: NA
V: TRBV7-3
size: many
CDR3: CASSLTGSYNEQFF
DNA: TGTGCCAGCAGCTTGACAGGCTCCTACAATGAGCAGTTCTTC

J: TRBJ2-7
D: NA
V: TRBV4-2
size: few
CDR3: CASGQAPGRDYEQYF
DNA: TGTGCCAGCGGCCAAGCCCCCGGACGGGACTACGAGCAGTACTTC

J: TRBJ1-1
D: TRBD1
V: TRBV7-9
size: NA
CDR3: CASRQAVGQGVAEAFF
DNA: TGTGCCAGCAGACAGGCGGTGGGACAGGGGGTAGCTGAAGCTTTCTTT

J: TRBJ2-1
D: TRBD2
V: TRBV29-1
size: NA
CDR3: CSVEHLAGSRGEQFF
DNA: TGCAGCGTTGAACACCTAGCGGGTTCACGGGGTGAGCAGTTCTTC

J: TRBJ2-2
D: NA
V: TRBV7-8
size: few
CDR3: CASSFTVTGELFF
DNA: TGTGCCAGCAGCTTTACAGTGACCGGGGAGCTGTTTTTT

J: TRBJ1-2
D: TRBD1
V: TRBV7-8
size: few
CDR3: CASSLEGTGEYGYTF
DNA: TGTGCCAGCAGCTTAGAGGGGACAGGGGAGTATGGCTACACCTTC

J: TRBJ2-3
D: TRBD2
V: TRBV7-8
size: few
CDR3: CASSLQRGATDTQYF
DNA: TGTGCCAGCAGCTTACAGCGGGGGGCCACAGATACGCAGTATTTT

J: TRBJ2-4
D: NA
V: TRBV20-1
size: NA
CDR3: CSSRTEANNIQYF
DNA: TGCAGCAGTAGGACGGAGGCAAATAACATTCAGTACTTC

J: TRBJ2-7
D: NA
V: TRBV5-1
size: NA
CDR3: CASSFDYEQYF
DNA: TGCGCCAGCAGCTTTGACTACGAGCAGTACTTC

J: TRBJ2-2
D: NA
V: TRBV28
size: few
CDR3: CASSLSDSTGELFF
DNA: TGTGCCAGCAGTTTAAGTGATAGTACCGGGGAGCTGTTTTTT

J: TRBJ1-3
D: NA
V: TRBV7-2
size: NA
CDR3: CASRIPGQGNTIYF
DNA: TGTGCCAGCAGGATTCCGGGACAAGGAAACACCATATATTTT

J: TRBJ1-2
D: NA
V: TRBV10-3
size: NA
CDR3: CAISEGFNYGYTF
DNA: TGTGCCATCAGTGAGGGGTTCAACTATGGCTACACCTTC

J: TRBJ2-1
D: TRBD1
V: TRBV12-3/TRBV12-4
size: few
CDR3: CASRGTTGGHNEQFF
DNA: TGTGCCAGCAGGGGAACGACAGGGGGTCACAATGAGCAGTTCTTC

J: TRBJ2-3
D: NA
V: TRBV20-1
size: NA
CDR3: CSARPAIDSTDTQYF
DNA: TGCAGTGCTCGCCCGGCTATAGATAGCACAGATACGCAGTATTTT

J: TRBJ2-7
D: NA
V: TRBV21-1
size: NA
CDR3: CASSKVAGGYEQYF
DNA: TGTGCCAGCAGCAAAGTGGCAGGGGGCTACGAGCAGTACTTC

J: TRBJ2-5
D: NA
V: TRBV20-1
size: NA
CDR3: CSARTETQYF
DNA: TGCAGTGCTAGGACGGAGACCCAGTACTTC

J: TRBJ2-2
D: NA
V: TRBV5-1
size: few
CDR3: CASSLNAANTGELFF
DNA: TGCGCCAGCAGCTTGAACGCTGCGAACACCGGGGAGCTGTTTTTT

J: TRBJ2-2
D: NA
V: TRBV7-8
size: NA
CDR3: CASSLIANTGELFF
DNA: TGTGCCAGCAGCTTAATTGCGAACACCGGGGAGCTGTTTTTT

J: TRBJ2-7
D: TRBD2
V: TRBV25-1
size: NA
CDR3: CASSQGLAERYEQYF
DNA: TGTGCCAGCAGCCAAGGACTAGCGGAGCGCTACGAGCAGTACTTC

J: TRBJ2-7
D: NA
V: TRBV10-3
size: many
CDR3: CAISGPGIYSYEQYF
DNA: TGTGCCATCAGTGGTCCCGGGATCTATTCCTACGAGCAGTACTTC

J: TRBJ1-2
D: NA
V: TRBV29-1
size: many
CDR3: CSVGQKYGYTF
DNA: TGCAGCGTTGGCCAGAAGTATGGCTACACCTTC

J: TRBJ1-4
D: NA
V: TRBV3-1
size: NA
CDR3: CASSSRQLGKLFF
DNA: TGTGCCAGCAGCAGTCGACAGTTAGGAAAACTGTTTTTT

J: TRBJ1-1
D: TRBD1
V: TRBV13
size: NA
CDR3: CASSPQGEMNTEAFF
DNA: TGTGCCAGCAGCCCTCAGGGGGAGATGAACACTGAAGCTTTCTTT

J: TRBJ2-7
D: NA
V: TRBV6-5
size: few
CDR3: CASSRVGYEQYF
DNA: TGTGCCTCTTCGCGGGTTGGCTACGAGCAGTACTTC

J: TRBJ2-2
D: NA
V: TRBV27
size: NA
CDR3: CASSYRQLVAGELFF
DNA: TGTGCCAGCAGTTACAGGCAGCTGGTGGCCGGGGAGCTGTTTTTT

J: TRBJ2-5
D: NA
V: TRBV30
size: few
CDR3: CAWSLGEETQYF
DNA: TGTGCCTGGAGTTTGGGGGAGGAGACCCAGTACTTC

J: TRBJ2-1
D: NA
V: TRBV3-1
size: NA
CDR3: CASSQDWGGDEQFF
DNA: TGTGCCAGCAGCCAAGATTGGGGTGGGGATGAGCAGTTCTTC

J: TRBJ1-4
D: TRBD1
V: TRBV12-3/TRBV12-4
size: NA
CDR3: CASSYSGTGSEKLFF
DNA: TGTGCCAGCAGTTATTCCGGGACAGGGAGTGAAAAACTGTTTTTT